This T cell receptor beta chain is from a study of blood T cell repertoires in COVID-19 (dated by TCRdb to the early 2020s). In the study overall: Collaborator samples came from the United States, Italy and Spain and covered acute and convalescent phases of COVID-19. Samples came from the ongoing ImmuneRACE study (first 160 participants) plus 1,254 subjects from 6 global collaborators. Nearly every sample came with metadata listing a de-identified subject ID, COVID-19 status, age in years and sex. Where available, HLA class I and class II types were obtained from metadata supplied by the sample provider rather than from assay-based typing. Subjects who had been exposed to COVID-19, were actively infected with it, or had recovered from it provided the deeply sampled blood TCRbeta repertoires that made up the dataset. The repertoires were made available in a free public database intended to serve as a resource for research on the immune response to SARS-CoV-2. The prospective study material was composed of cDNA or gDNA derived from T cells, B-cell-depleted T cells, or PBMCs. What the authors observed across the whole study: The amount of clinical and demographic metadata varied by source and participant and was provided uncurated.

The immunoSEQ Assay, a bias-controlled multiplex PCR, was used to amplify TCRbeta CDR3 regions from genomic DNA. The study's processing was this. Nucleated cell counts per sample were estimated from amplification of reference gene primers within the assay. To quantify the absolute abundance of each unique TCRbeta CDR3 rearrangement, sequence reads were collapsed and filtered. For each sample, productive Simpson clonality was calculated as the square root of Simpson's diversity index across productive rearrangements. What TCRdb holds here is the immuneACCESS table cut down to in-frame rearrangements. Part of the clones is not present; checked against another copy, under half of the missing clones reflect an unresolved V gene, and the others are unexplained. V, J and clone size are taken as reported in that table, and D and trimming were inferred from the DNA itself. This sample comprises a few hundred thousand clones, 88% of them detected only once. The ten largest clones represent more than 0.95% of the sample.

Including cysteine and phenylalanine, the CDR3 has 13 amino acids. Kept here is only the CDR3 DNA, which spans 39 bases and is read in frame from base 1. At the junction V is shortened by 0 bases and J by 8 bases, with 11 bases in between. In the germline V gene, CDR1 corresponds to SGHRS and CDR2 to YFSETQ. In the prospective study, participants were about 18 to 90 years old, resided in about 25 geographic areas of the United States, and were enrolled through a virtual design. To assign participants to cohorts, the prospective study relied on clinical history that participants themselves reported in a screening survey and a study questionnaire. Recovered participants in ImmuneRACE Cohort 3 were defined by two consecutive negative NP/OP PCR tests, clearance by a healthcare professional, or resolution of symptoms. In the prospective study, mobile phlebotomists collected whole blood, serum and a nasopharyngeal or oropharyngeal swab from each participant. Additional blood draws and questionnaires over an approximately 2-month period could optionally be provided by prospective study participants. Prospective study blood samples were shipped either frozen or at room temperature before DNA extraction.

Only one count was recorded for this clone. Its binding antigen is unknown. Nothing much larger sits one base from this clone, and base qualities are not available. The receptor was isolated from a woman between 18 and 29 years old who had recovered from COVID-19. The sequence joins TRBV5-1 to TRBJ1-2, with a weak D call of TRBD1 (6 bases match). The sequencing sample was made of PBMCs or T cells enriched from blood (not recorded which). The CDR3 region reads CASSLGAGVGYTF. The DNA sequence reads TGCGCCAGCAGCTTGGGGGCAGGGGTAGGCTACACCTTC.